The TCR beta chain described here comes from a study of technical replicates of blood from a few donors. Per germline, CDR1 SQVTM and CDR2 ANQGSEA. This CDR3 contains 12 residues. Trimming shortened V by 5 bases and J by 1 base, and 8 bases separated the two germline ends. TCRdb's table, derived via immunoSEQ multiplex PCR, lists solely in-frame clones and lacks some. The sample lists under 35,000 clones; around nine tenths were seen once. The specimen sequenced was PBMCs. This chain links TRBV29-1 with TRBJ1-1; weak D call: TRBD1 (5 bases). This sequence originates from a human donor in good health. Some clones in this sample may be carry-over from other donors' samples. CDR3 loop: CSVTGGNTEAFF. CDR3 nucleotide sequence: TGCAGCGTTACGGGGGGGAACACTGAAGCTTTCTTT.